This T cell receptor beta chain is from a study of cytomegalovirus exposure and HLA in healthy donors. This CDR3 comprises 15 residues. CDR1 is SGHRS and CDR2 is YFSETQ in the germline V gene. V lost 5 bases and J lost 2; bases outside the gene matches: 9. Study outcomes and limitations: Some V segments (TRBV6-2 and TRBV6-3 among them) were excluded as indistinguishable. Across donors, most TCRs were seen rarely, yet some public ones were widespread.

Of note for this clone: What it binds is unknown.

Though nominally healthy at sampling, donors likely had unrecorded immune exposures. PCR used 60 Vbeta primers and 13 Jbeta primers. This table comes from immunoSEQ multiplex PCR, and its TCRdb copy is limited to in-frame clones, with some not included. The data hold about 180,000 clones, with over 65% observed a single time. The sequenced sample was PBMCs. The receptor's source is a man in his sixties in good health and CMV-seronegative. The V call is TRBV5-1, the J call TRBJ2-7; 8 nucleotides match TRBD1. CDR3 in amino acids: CASSPGGAMTYEQYF. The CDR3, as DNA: TGCGCCAGCAGTCCAGGGGGCGCGATGACCTACGAGCAGTACTTC.